Listed below are T cell receptor beta chains from one sample, sequenced in a study of blood T cell repertoires in COVID-19. Sequencing used immunoSEQ multiplex PCR; TCRdb keeps in-frame clones, though not all of them. The sample lists about 200,000 clones; 65% to 85% were seen once. The sample taken for sequencing was peripheral blood. These receptors came from a man aged 40-55 years with acute or convalescent COVID-19. The CDR3 runs from the conserved cysteine through the conserved F or W. The D gene is left open where the match is weak. Not every row has a clone size; where given, it reads once, few, many or a size class.

d_call: -; j_call: TRBJ2-4; v_call: TRBV21-1; clone_size: -; cdr3_aa: CASSKAGHSGGRLAKNIQYF; cdr3_nt: TGTGCCAGCAGCAAGGCCGGACACTCAGGCGGGAGGCTAGCCAAAAACATTCAGTACTTC
d_call: TRBD1; j_call: TRBJ2-5; v_call: TRBV7-3; clone_size: -; cdr3_aa: CASSPGTGAETQYF; cdr3_nt: TGTGCCAGCAGCCCCGGGACAGGTGCTGAGACCCAGTACTTC
d_call: TRBD2; j_call: TRBJ2-7; v_call: TRBV19; clone_size: -; cdr3_aa: CASSIKRGHEQYF; cdr3_nt: TGTGCCAGTAGTATAAAGCGGGGTCACGAGCAGTACTTC
d_call: -; j_call: TRBJ2-5; v_call: TRBV2; clone_size: -; cdr3_aa: CASSRFAAQETQYF; cdr3_nt: TGTGCCAGCTCCCGTTTTGCGGCGCAAGAGACCCAGTACTTC
d_call: -; j_call: TRBJ1-1; v_call: TRBV7-8; clone_size: -; cdr3_aa: CASSPAVFGGRRPEAFF; cdr3_nt: TGTGCCAGCAGCCCCGCGGTTTTCGGGGGGAGGAGGCCTGAAGCTTTCTTT
d_call: -; j_call: TRBJ2-7; v_call: TRBV20-1; clone_size: -; cdr3_aa: CSARDYYEQYF; cdr3_nt: TGCAGTGCTAGGGACTACTACGAGCAGTACTTC
d_call: -; j_call: TRBJ2-7; v_call: TRBV30; clone_size: -; cdr3_aa: CAWSIGTLGQYF; cdr3_nt: TGTGCCTGGAGTATCGGCACCCTAGGGCAGTACTTC
d_call: TRBD1; j_call: TRBJ1-1; v_call: TRBV5-1; clone_size: -; cdr3_aa: CASSMNPGQADGEAFF; cdr3_nt: TGCGCCAGCAGCATGAACCCGGGACAGGCTGACGGTGAAGCTTTCTTT
d_call: -; j_call: TRBJ1-6; v_call: TRBV4-2; clone_size: -; cdr3_aa: CASATDYNSPLHF; cdr3_nt: TGTGCCAGCGCGACAGACTATAATTCACCCCTCCACTTT
d_call: TRBD2; j_call: TRBJ2-1; v_call: TRBV7-2; clone_size: -; cdr3_aa: CASSLIFSSGRANEQFF; cdr3_nt: TGTGCCAGCAGCTTAATCTTCTCTAGCGGGAGGGCCAATGAGCAGTTCTTC
d_call: TRBD1; j_call: TRBJ1-5; v_call: TRBV2; clone_size: -; cdr3_aa: CASGNRGIQPQHF; cdr3_nt: TGTGCCAGCGGAAACAGGGGAATTCAGCCCCAGCATTTT
d_call: -; j_call: TRBJ2-7; v_call: TRBV4-2; clone_size: -; cdr3_aa: CASSQEILAARDEQYF; cdr3_nt: TGTGCCAGCAGCCAAGAGATCCTAGCAGCCCGGGACGAGCAGTACTTC
d_call: -; j_call: TRBJ1-4; v_call: TRBV5-1; clone_size: -; cdr3_aa: CASSPLGSLNEKLFF; cdr3_nt: TGCGCCAGCAGCCCGTTGGGCTCACTTAATGAAAAACTGTTTTTT
d_call: TRBD1; j_call: TRBJ2-3; v_call: TRBV14; clone_size: -; cdr3_aa: CASSQGTGGSTDTQYF; cdr3_nt: TGTGCCAGCAGCCAAGGGACAGGGGGCAGTACAGATACGCAGTATTTT
d_call: -; j_call: TRBJ1-4; v_call: TRBV6-5; clone_size: -; cdr3_aa: CASSPQGLLNEKLFF; cdr3_nt: TGTGCCAGCAGTCCGCAGGGACTCCTCAATGAAAAACTGTTTTTT
d_call: -; j_call: TRBJ1-4; v_call: TRBV3-1/TRBV3-2; clone_size: once; cdr3_aa: CASSLPGVGVVPRDLSGKLFF; cdr3_nt: TGTGCCAGCAGCCTTCCGGGGGTCGGCGTTGTCCCCCGGGATCTCTCCGGAAAACTGTTTTTT
d_call: TRBD1; j_call: TRBJ2-7; v_call: TRBV5-1; clone_size: -; cdr3_aa: CASSPRDRDEQYF; cdr3_nt: TGCGCCAGCAGCCCCCGGGACAGGGACGAGCAGTACTTC
d_call: -; j_call: TRBJ1-1; v_call: TRBV25-1; clone_size: -; cdr3_aa: CASVGGLGTEAFF; cdr3_nt: TGTGCCAGCGTCGGAGGGCTCGGCACTGAAGCTTTCTTT
d_call: -; j_call: TRBJ1-1; v_call: TRBV6-5; clone_size: -; cdr3_aa: CASSYSGGDTEAFF; cdr3_nt: TGTGCCAGCAGTTACTCTGGCGGGGACACTGAAGCTTTCTTT
d_call: -; j_call: TRBJ1-3; v_call: TRBV12-5; clone_size: -; cdr3_aa: CASGLGGGSGNTIYF; cdr3_nt: TGTGCTAGTGGTTTGGGAGGGGGCTCTGGAAACACCATATATTTT
d_call: -; j_call: TRBJ1-1; v_call: TRBV7-3; clone_size: -; cdr3_aa: CASSLGGVNGEAFF; cdr3_nt: TGTGCCAGCAGCTTAGGAGGAGTGAACGGTGAAGCTTTCTTT
d_call: -; j_call: TRBJ1-1; v_call: TRBV19; clone_size: -; cdr3_aa: CASSLRDIVNTEAFF; cdr3_nt: TGTGCCAGTAGTCTCCGGGACATCGTGAACACTGAAGCTTTCTTT
d_call: TRBD2; j_call: TRBJ2-7; v_call: TRBV11-1; clone_size: -; cdr3_aa: CASSPLAGHYEQYF; cdr3_nt: TGTGCCAGCAGCCCCTTAGCGGGCCACTACGAGCAGTACTTC
d_call: TRBD1; j_call: TRBJ1-2; v_call: TRBV19; clone_size: -; cdr3_aa: CASQGALKYYGYTF; cdr3_nt: TGTGCCAGCCAGGGGGCCCTAAAGTACTATGGCTACACCTTC